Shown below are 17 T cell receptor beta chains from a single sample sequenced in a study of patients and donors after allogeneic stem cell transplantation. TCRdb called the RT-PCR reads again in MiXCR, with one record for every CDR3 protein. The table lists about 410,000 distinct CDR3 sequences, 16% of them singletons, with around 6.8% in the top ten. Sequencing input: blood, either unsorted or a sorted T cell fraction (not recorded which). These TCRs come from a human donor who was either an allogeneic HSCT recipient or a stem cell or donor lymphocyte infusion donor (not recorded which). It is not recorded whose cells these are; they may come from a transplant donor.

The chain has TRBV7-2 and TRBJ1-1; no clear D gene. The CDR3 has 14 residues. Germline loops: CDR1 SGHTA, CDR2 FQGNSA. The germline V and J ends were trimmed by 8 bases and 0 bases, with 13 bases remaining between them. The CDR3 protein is CASSLSRMNTEAFF. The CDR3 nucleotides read TGTGCCAGCTCTCTAAGTCGGATGAACACTGAAGCTTTCTTT.

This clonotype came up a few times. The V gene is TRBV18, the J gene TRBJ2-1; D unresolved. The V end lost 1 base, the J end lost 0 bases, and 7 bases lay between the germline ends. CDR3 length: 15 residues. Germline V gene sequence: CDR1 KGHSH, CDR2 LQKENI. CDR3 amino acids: CASSPRWDSYNEQFF. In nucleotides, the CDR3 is TGTGCCAGCTCACCACGGTGGGACTCCTACAATGAGCAGTTCTTC. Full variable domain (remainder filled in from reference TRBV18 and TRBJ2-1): NAGVMQNPRHLVRRRGQEARLRCSPMKGHSHVYWYRQLPEEGLKFMVYLQKENIIDESGMPKERFSAEFPKEGPSILRIQQVVRGDSAAYFCASSPRWDSYNEQFFGPGTRLTVL.

CDR3 nucleotides: TGTGCCAGCAGCTTGGGGTTCCCGGGTGAGCAGTTCTTC. Amino acid sequence: CASSLGFPGEQFF. This sequence joins TRBV5-6 and TRBJ2-1; D gene unclear. Looked up from germline, CDR1 is SGHDT and CDR2 is YYEEEE. The CDR3 spans 13 residues. With 0 bases removed from V and 9 bases from J, the gap between germline ends came to 10 bases.

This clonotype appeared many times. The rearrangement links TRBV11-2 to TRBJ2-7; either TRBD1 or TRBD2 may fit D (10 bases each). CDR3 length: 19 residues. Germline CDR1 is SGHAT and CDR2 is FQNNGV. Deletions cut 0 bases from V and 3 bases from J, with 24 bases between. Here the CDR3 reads CASSLDRDRGLAGVYEQYF. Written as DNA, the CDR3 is TGTGCCAGCAGCTTAGATCGGGACAGGGGTCTAGCGGGAGTCTACGAGCAGTACTTC.

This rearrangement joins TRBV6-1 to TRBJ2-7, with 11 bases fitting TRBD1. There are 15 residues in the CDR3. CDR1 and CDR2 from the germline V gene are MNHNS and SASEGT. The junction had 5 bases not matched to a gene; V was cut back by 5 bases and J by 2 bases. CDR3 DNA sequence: TGTGCCAGCAGTCGTGGACAGGGGGCGGCCTACGAGCAGTACTTC. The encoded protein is CASSRGQGAAYEQYF.

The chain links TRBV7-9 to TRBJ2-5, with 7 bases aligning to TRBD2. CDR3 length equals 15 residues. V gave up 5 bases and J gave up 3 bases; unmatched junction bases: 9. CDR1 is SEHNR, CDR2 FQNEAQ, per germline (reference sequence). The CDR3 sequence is CASSPRLAEEETQYF. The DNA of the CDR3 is TGTGCCAGCAGCCCCCGGCTAGCGGAAGAAGAGACCCAGTACTTC.

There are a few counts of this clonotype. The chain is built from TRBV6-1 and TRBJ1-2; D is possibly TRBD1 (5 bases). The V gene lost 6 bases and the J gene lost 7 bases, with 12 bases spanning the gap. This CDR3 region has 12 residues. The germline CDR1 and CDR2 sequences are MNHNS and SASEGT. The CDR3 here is CASRRGGIGYTF. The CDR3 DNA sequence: TGTGCCAGCAGACGGGGGGGTATTGGCTACACCTTC.

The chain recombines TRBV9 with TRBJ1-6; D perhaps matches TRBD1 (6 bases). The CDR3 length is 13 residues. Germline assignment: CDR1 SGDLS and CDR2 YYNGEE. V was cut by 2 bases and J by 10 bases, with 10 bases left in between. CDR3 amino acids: CASSVGGGSPLHF. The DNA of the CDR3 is TGTGCCAGCAGCGTGGGGGGCGGATCACCCCTCCACTTT.

CDR3 bases: TGTGCCAGCAGCCGGGGACCCAGCAATCAGCCCCAGCATTTT. Translated: CASSRGPSNQPQHF. The chain employs TRBV6-1 and TRBJ1-5; D is perhaps TRBD1 (5 bases). CDR1 and CDR2 from the germline V gene are MNHNS and SASEGT. CDR3 size: 14 residues. The ends were cut back, 6 bases at V and 1 base at J, with 10 bases in the middle.

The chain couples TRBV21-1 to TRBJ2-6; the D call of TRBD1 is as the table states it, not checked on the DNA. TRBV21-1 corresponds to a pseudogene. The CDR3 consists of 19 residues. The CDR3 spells CASSTRGQGIWAGANVLTF. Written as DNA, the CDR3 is TGTGCCAGCAGCACAAGGGGACAGGGTATTTGGGCCGGGGCCAACGTCCTGACTTTC.

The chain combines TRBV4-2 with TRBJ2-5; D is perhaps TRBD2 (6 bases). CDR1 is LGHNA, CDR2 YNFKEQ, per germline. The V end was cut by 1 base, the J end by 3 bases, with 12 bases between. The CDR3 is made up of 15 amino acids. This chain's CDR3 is CASSQAPGLKETQYF. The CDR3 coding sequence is TGTGCCAGCAGCCAAGCGCCGGGACTTAAAGAGACCCAGTACTTC.

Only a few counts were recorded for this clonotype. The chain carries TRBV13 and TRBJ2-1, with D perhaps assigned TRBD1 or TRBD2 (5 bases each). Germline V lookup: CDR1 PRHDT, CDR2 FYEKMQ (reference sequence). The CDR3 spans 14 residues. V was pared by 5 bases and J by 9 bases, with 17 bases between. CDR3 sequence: CASSPGPRAVEQFF. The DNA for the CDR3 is TGTGCCAGCAGCCCGGGACCCCGAGCGGTTGAGCAGTTCTTC.

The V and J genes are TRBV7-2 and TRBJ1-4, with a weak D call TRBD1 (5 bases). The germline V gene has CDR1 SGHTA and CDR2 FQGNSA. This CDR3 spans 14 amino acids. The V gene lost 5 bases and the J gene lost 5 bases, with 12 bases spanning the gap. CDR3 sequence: CASSLGGGNEKLFF. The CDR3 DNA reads TGTGCCAGCAGCCTCGGTGGGGGGAATGAAAAACTGTTTTTT.

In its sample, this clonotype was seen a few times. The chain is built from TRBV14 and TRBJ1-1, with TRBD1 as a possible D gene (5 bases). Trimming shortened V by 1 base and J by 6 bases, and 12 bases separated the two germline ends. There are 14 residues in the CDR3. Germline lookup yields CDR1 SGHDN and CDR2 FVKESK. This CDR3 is CASSQVGRAAEAFF. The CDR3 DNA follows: TGTGCCAGCAGCCAAGTGGGCAGGGCCGCTGAAGCTTTCTTT.

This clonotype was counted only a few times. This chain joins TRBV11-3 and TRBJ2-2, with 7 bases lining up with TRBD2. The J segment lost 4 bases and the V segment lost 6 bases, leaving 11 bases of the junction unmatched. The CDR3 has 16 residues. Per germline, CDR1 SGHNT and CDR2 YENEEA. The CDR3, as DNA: TGTGCCAGCAGATCTAGCGGAGAACTATTCACCGGGGAGCTGTTTTTT. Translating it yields CASRSSGELFTGELFF.

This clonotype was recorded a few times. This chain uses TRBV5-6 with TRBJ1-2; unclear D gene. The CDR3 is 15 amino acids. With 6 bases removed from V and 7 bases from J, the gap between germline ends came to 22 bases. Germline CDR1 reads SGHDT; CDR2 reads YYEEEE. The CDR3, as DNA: TGTGCCAGCAAGGTACTGGAGGGAAGAATGTTTGGCTACACCTTC. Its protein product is CASKVLEGRMFGYTF.

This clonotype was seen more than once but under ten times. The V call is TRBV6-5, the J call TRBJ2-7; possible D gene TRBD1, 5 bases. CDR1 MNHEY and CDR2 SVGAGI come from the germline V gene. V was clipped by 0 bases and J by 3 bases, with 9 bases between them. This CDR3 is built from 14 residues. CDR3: CASSYSRQNYEQYF. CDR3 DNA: TGTGCCAGCAGTTACTCTAGACAGAACTACGAGCAGTACTTC.